Below, 24 T cell receptor beta chains from the same sample are listed, as sequenced in a study of cytomegalovirus exposure and HLA in healthy donors. The PCR was carried out with 60 Vbeta primers and 13 Jbeta primers. Repertoires were generated with immunoSEQ multiplex PCR, while TCRdb's copy carries only in-frame clones and drops some. The sample comprises over 150,000 clones, around 77% of which are singletons, and 1% rests with the top ten. Sequenced input: PBMCs. The receptors derive from a woman aged 50 to 65 in good health and CMV-seropositive.

The chain joins TRBV7-3 to TRBJ2-3; tentative D call: TRBD1 (5 bases). CDR1 SGHTA and CDR2 FQGTGA come from the germline V gene. The CDR3 runs to 14 residues. Trimming pared 3 bases from V and 11 bases from J, leaving 18 bases between. The CDR3 DNA is TGTGCCAGCAGCTTGGGTGGGGCCCCCAATGGGCAGTATTTT. Protein: CASSLGGAPNGQYF.

This chain joins TRBV2 and TRBJ2-7, with 9 nucleotides matching TRBD2. Germline trimming cut 1 base from V and 2 bases from J; bases unmatched to any gene: 9. The V gene's germline CDR1 is SNHLY and CDR2 FYNNEI. The CDR3 has 17 amino acids. CDR3 sequence reads: CASSEVYLAGEPYEQYF. The CDR3 bases are TGTGCCAGCAGTGAAGTATACTTAGCGGGGGAACCCTACGAGCAGTACTTC.

The genes are TRBV12-2 and TRBJ1-4; the tabulated D call, TRBD1, remains unverified against the DNA. TRBV12-2 is deemed a pseudogene. This CDR3 is built from 18 residues. The CDR3 bases are TGTGCAAGTCCCCCATACGGGGACAGGGATGCAACTAATGAAAAACTGTTTTTT. It codes for CASPPYGDRDATNEKLFF.

The rearrangement joins TRBV11-1 to TRBJ1-6; 7 nucleotides match TRBD1. This CDR3 is 14 amino acids long. Germline-derived CDR1 and CDR2 are SGHAT and FQDESV (reference sequence). V gave up 2 bases and J gave up 8 bases; unmatched junction bases: 3. Here the CDR3 reads CASSLTGVDSPLHF. CDR3 coding DNA: TGTGCCAGCAGCTTAACAGGGGTTGATTCACCCCTCCACTTT.

The V gene is TRBV4-1, the J gene TRBJ2-5; 10 bases align to TRBD1. The DNA end is more similar to TRBJ2-7, so the J call may be wrong. CDR1 and CDR2 (germline): MGHRA, YSYEKL. CDR3 length: 15 residues. The CDR3 loop is CASSRSGTGVAEQYF. The CDR3 nucleotides are TGCGCCAGCAGCCGATCCGGGACAGGGGTAGCCGAGCAGTACTTC.

The chain links TRBV4-2 to TRBJ1-1; no clear D. Germline loops: CDR1 LGHNA, CDR2 YNFKEQ. V shed 1 base and J shed 1 base, with 16 bases lying between them. CDR3 length equals 17 residues. CDR3 loop: CASSQGAGYGTNTEAFF. Here the CDR3 DNA reads TGTGCCAGCAGCCAAGGGGCAGGCTACGGCACGAACACTGAAGCTTTCTTT.

This clone was counted a few times. V gene TRBV9 combines with J gene TRBJ2-2; a weak D match, TRBD1 (6 bases). The germline V and J ends were trimmed by 0 bases and 4 bases, with 13 bases remaining between them. CDR1 and CDR2 (germline): SGDLS, YYNGEE. There are 16 residues in the CDR3. Here the CDR3 DNA reads TGTGCCAGCAGCGTAGTCAGGGGCGCAGGCACCGGGGAGCTGTTTTTT. Protein sequence: CASSVVRGAGTGELFF.

The chain uses TRBV7-2 and TRBJ1-5; TRBD1 might be the D (5 bases). This CDR3 is 15 amino acids long. Deletions cut 1 base from V and 5 bases from J, with 12 bases between. Per germline, CDR1 SGHTA and CDR2 FQGNSA. CDR3 nucleotides: TGTGCCAGCAGCTTAGTTGTTGGGGACTATCAGCCCCAGCATTTT. This encodes CASSLVVGDYQPQHF.

CDR3 residues: CASRPDRGAYEQYF. The CDR3 nucleotides are TGTGCCAGCAGACCCGACAGGGGGGCCTACGAGCAGTACTTC. This sequence joins TRBV28 and TRBJ2-7; TRBD1 matches 9 bases. Trimming at V came to 6 bases and at J to 2 bases, leaving 5 bases not matched to a gene. The CDR3 runs to 14 residues. CDR1 MDHEN and CDR2 SYDVKM come from the germline V gene.

This sequence joins TRBV19 and TRBJ2-1, with D maybe TRBD1 (6 bases). Germline V lookup: CDR1 LNHDA, CDR2 SQIVND (reference sequence). Trimming removed 5 bases at V and 7 bases at J, with 9 bases between. This CDR3 has 12 residues. The CDR3 DNA sequence: TGTGCCAGTAGTGGAGGACAGAATGAGCAGTTCTTC. Its protein product is CASSGGQNEQFF. The full variable domain, in which reference TRBV19 and TRBJ2-1 provide the parts outside the CDR3, is DGGITQSPKYLFRKEGQNVTLSCEQNLNHDAMYWYRQDPGQGLRLIYYSQIVNDFQKGDIAEGYSVSREKKESFPLTVTSAQKNPTAFYLCASSGGQNEQFFGPGTRLTVL.

The chain recombines TRBV11-1 with TRBJ2-7, with D possibly TRBD2 on 6 matching bases. V lost 5 bases, J lost 1 base, and 12 bases lay in between. The germline V gene has CDR1 SGHAT and CDR2 FQDESV (reference sequence). The CDR3 contains 14 residues. CDR3 nucleotides: TGTGCCAGCAGCCCCAGGCGGGATTCCTACGAGCAGTACTTC. It specifies CASSPRRDSYEQYF.

This clone appeared a single time. The V call is TRBV4-2, the J call TRBJ2-7; 11 nucleotides match TRBD2. The CDR3 has 18 residues. After removal of 1 base from V and 0 bases from J, the junction contained 8 bases not matched to a gene. Germline lookup yields CDR1 LGHNA and CDR2 YNFKEQ. Written as DNA, the CDR3 is TGTGCCAGCAGCCAAGTAGCGGGAGGGGACAGGAGCTCCTACGAGCAGTACTTC. It encodes CASSQVAGGDRSSYEQYF.

The chain joins TRBV5-1 to TRBJ1-1, with D possibly TRBD1 on 6 matching bases. Germline values: CDR1 SGHRS, CDR2 YFSETQ. Trimming stripped 3 bases from V and 9 bases from J, with 18 bases between. CDR3 length equals 14 residues. This chain's CDR3 is CASSSLRQDPKAFF. DNA for the CDR3: TGCGCCAGCAGCTCCCTCCGACAGGATCCTAAAGCTTTCTTT.

This clone occurred a few times. The J gene is TRBJ1-1, the V gene TRBV28; D remains ambiguous. There are 11 residues in the CDR3. Trimming took 11 bases from V and 1 from J, leaving 8 bases between them. Germline assignment: CDR1 MDHEN and CDR2 SYDVKM. CDR3 nucleotide sequence: TGTGCCGGAACTAGGAACACTGAAGCTTTCTTT. Translation gives CAGTRNTEAFF. The whole variable domain, remainder taken from reference TRBV28 and TRBJ1-1, is DVKVTQSSRYLVKRTGEKVFLECVQDMDHENMFWYRQDPGLGLRLIYFSYDVKMKEKGDIPEGYSVSREKKERFSLILESASTNQTSMYLCAGTRNTEAFFGQGTRLTVV.

CDR3: CAWAHGQDGYTF. In DNA form, the CDR3 reads TGTGCCTGGGCCCACGGACAGGATGGCTACACCTTC. V usage is TRBV30 and J usage is TRBJ1-2; 7 bases fit TRBD1. Germline V CDR1 and CDR2: GTSNPN, SVGIG (reference sequence). J gave up 6 bases and V 5 bases, and 6 bases lay outside the gene matches. CDR3 length: 12 amino acids.

This clone has more than one count but fewer than ten. The chain links TRBV29-1 to TRBJ2-3, with 13 nucleotides matching TRBD2. The germline V gene encodes CDR1 SQVTM and CDR2 ANQGSEA. The CDR3 spans 14 residues. The CDR3 here is CSSGTSGIGGTQYF. CDR3 DNA: TGCAGTTCTGGGACTAGCGGGATAGGAGGTACGCAGTATTTT.

J is TRBJ1-5 and V is TRBV28; 7 nucleotides align to TRBD1. The J segment lost 6 bases and the V segment lost 8 bases, leaving 10 bases of the junction unmatched. There are 14 residues in the CDR3. Germline loops: CDR1 MDHEN, CDR2 SYDVKM. The CDR3 here is CASLEGQRAQPQHF. The CDR3 coding sequence is TGTGCCAGCCTCGAGGGACAGAGGGCTCAGCCCCAGCATTTT.

This clone has a handful of counts. The DNA of the CDR3 is TGTGCCTGGAGCCCCACGGGGAACGTCAGGTTTAGCAATCAGCCCCAGCATTTT. This gives the protein CAWSPTGNVRFSNQPQHF. V is TRBV30 and J is TRBJ1-5; D is undetermined. Trimming removed 3 bases at V and 0 bases at J, with 21 bases between. The length of the CDR3 is 18 residues. CDR1 and CDR2 (germline): GTSNPN, SVGIG (reference sequence).

This clone came up once. The rearrangement uses TRBV5-1 and TRBJ2-2; D uncertain. The CDR3 totals 15 residues. Germline values: CDR1 SGHRS, CDR2 YFSETQ. Trimming left V 2 bases short and J 0 bases short, with 8 bases between. In DNA, the CDR3 is TGCGCCAGCAGCTTCTCAGAAGCGAACACCGGGGAGCTGTTTTTT. It is translated as CASSFSEANTGELFF.

This clone has more than one count but fewer than ten. The gene calls are TRBV7-2 and TRBJ1-4; D perhaps matches TRBD1 (5 bases). Trimming shortened V by 1 base and J by 0 bases, and 12 bases separated the two germline ends. The length of the CDR3 is 17 residues. Germline loops: CDR1 SGHTA, CDR2 FQGNSA. The CDR3 region has the DNA TGTGCCAGCAGCTTAGACAGGCCCTTGACAACTAATGAAAAACTGTTTTTT. Translating it yields CASSLDRPLTTNEKLFF.

J is TRBJ2-1 and V is TRBV5-1; tentative D call: TRBD2 (7 bases). Between the trimmed V and J ends, which lost 1 base and 5 bases, there was a span of 13 bases. This CDR3 is built from 15 residues. CDR1 and CDR2 (germline): SGHRS, YFSETQ. The CDR3 loop is CASSLMGAGDNEQFF. The CDR3 DNA reads as TGCGCCAGCAGCTTGATGGGGGCGGGGGACAATGAGCAGTTCTTC.

V gene TRBV28 combines with J gene TRBJ1-3; 7 nucleotides match TRBD1. The CDR3 contains 14 residues. J lost 8 bases, V lost 6 bases, and 10 bases had no gene match. Per germline, CDR1 MDHEN and CDR2 SYDVKM. This CDR3 reads CASSLLDRADTIYF. DNA of the CDR3: TGTGCCAGCAGCCTCCTCGACAGGGCGGACACCATATATTTT.

This chain joins TRBV29-1 and TRBJ1-3, with TRBD1 as a possible D gene (6 bases). The ends were cut back, 5 bases at V and 1 base at J, with 12 bases in the middle. CDR1 and CDR2 from the germline V gene are SQVTM and ANQGSEA. The CDR3 spans 14 residues. DNA of the CDR3: TGCAGCGTTTTGGGGGCGCCTTCTGGAAACACCATATATTTT. As protein: CSVLGAPSGNTIYF.

The CDR3 nucleotides are TGTGCCAGCAGCTTCCTAGCGGGGAGCACAGATACGCAGTATTTT. This gives the protein CASSFLAGSTDTQYF. This chain joins TRBV11-2 and TRBJ2-3; 9 positions agree with TRBD2. V gave up 3 bases and J gave up 0 bases; unmatched junction bases: 1. This CDR3 has 15 amino acids. Germline V gives CDR1 SGHAT, CDR2 FQNNGV.